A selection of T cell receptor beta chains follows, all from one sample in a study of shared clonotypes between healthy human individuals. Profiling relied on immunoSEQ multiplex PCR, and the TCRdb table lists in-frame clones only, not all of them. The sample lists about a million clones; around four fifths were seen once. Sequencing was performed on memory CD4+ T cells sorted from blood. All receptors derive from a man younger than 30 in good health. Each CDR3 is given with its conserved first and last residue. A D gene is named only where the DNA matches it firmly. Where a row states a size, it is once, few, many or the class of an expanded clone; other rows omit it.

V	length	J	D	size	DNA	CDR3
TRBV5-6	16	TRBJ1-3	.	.	TGTGCCAGCAGCTGGGGAACAGGACCCTCTGGAAACACCATATATTTT	CASSWGTGPSGNTIYF
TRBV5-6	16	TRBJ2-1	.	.	TGTGCCAGCAGCGTCCCGCTTACTGGTGGAAGGGGACATCAGTTCTTC	CASSVPLTGGRGHQFF
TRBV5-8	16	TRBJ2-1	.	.	TGTGCCAGCAGCGGGTCCGGGAAGAGCTCCTACAATGAGCAGTTCTTC	CASSGSGKSSYNEQFF
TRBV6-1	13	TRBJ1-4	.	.	TGTGCCAGCAGAGACAGGAGTAATGAAAAACTGTTTTTT	CASRDRSNEKLFF
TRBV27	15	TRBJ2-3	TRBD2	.	TGTGCCAGCAGTCTGACTAGCGGGGGGGCCATCGCGCAGTATTTT	CASSLTSGGAIAQYF
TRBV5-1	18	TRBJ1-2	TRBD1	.	TGCGCCAGCAGCTATAGTGGAGACAGGGGGCATTCGGACTATGGCTACACCTTC	CASSYSGDRGHSDYGYTF
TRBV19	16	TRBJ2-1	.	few	TGTGCCAGTAGTATAGACCTAGCGAGCCCCTACAATGAGCAGTTCTTC	CASSIDLASPYNEQFF
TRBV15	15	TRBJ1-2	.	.	TGTGCCACCAGCTGGGGGACTCTAAGTAACTATGGCTACACCTTC	CATSWGTLSNYGYTF
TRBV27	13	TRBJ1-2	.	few	TGTGCCAGCAGTTTGCGGGGGATCACTGGCTACACCTTC	CASSLRGITGYTF
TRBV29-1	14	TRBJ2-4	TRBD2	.	TGCAGCGTTGAACTAGCGGGGACCAAAAACATTCAGTACTTC	CSVELAGTKNIQYF
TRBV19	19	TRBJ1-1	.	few	TGTGCCAGTAGGCGAAAGGGAAGTACCCTGGGTTCGGCAGACACTGAAGCTTTCTTT	CASRRKGSTLGSADTEAFF
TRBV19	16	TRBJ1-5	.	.	TGTGCCAGTAGTTTGGGGGACGGGATATCCAATCAGCCCCAGCATTTT	CASSLGDGISNQPQHF
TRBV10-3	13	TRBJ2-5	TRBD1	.	TGTGCCATCAGTCAGGGACAGGGGGAGACCCAGTACTTC	CAISQGQGETQYF
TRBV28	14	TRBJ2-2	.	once	TGTGCCGGACTGGGACCATCGAACACCGGGGAGCTGTTTTTT	CAGLGPSNTGELFF
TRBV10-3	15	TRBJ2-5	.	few	TGTGCCATCAGTGCGGCTGAAGGGGGGCTCGAGACCCAGTACTTC	CAISAAEGGLETQYF
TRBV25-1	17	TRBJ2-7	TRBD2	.	TGTGCCAGCAGTGAAAACATCGGGACTAGCGGGGCCTACGAGCAGTACTTC	CASSENIGTSGAYEQYF
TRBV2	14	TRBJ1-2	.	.	TGTGCCAGCAGTGAATCCAGACACCCAAGGTCGTACACCTTC	CASSESRHPRSYTF
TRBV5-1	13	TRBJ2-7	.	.	TGCGCCAGCAGGGGAATTGGACGGGTCGAGCAGTACTTC	CASRGIGRVEQYF
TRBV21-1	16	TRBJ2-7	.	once	TGTGCCAGCAACAAAGAAGGTTCAGTACGCTCCTACGAGCAGTACTTC	CASNKEGSVRSYEQYF
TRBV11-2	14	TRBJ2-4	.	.	TGTGCCAGCAGCTTAGATCTTGGGGAAAACATTCAGTACTTC	CASSLDLGENIQYF
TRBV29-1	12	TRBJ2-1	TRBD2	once	TGCAGCTCCGGGAGGGGGAACAATGAGCAGTTCTTC	CSSGRGNNEQFF
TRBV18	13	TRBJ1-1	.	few	TGTGCCAGCTCCCCCGGAGGGAACACTGAAGCTTTCTTT	CASSPGGNTEAFF
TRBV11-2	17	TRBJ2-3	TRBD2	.	TGTGCCAGCAGCTCCATCGGGCGGGGGGCTCCCAGAGATACGCAGTATTTT	CASSSIGRGAPRDTQYF
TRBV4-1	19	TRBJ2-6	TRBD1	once	TGCGCCAGCAGCCAAGGACAGGGCAAGGTGGTCTCTGGGGCCAACGTCCTGACTTTC	CASSQGQGKVVSGANVLTF
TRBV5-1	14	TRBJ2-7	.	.	TGCGCCAGCAGCTTGCAAACGAGCGGTTACGAGCAGTACTTC	CASSLQTSGYEQYF
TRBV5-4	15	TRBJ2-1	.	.	TGTGCCAGCAGCTTGGCCGGATTTGCCTACAATGAGCAGTTCTTC	CASSLAGFAYNEQFF
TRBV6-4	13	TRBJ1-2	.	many	TGTGCCAGCAGCCAGGACGGAATCTATGGCTACACCTTC	CASSQDGIYGYTF
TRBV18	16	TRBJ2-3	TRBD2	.	TGTGCCAGCTCAAGCGGGAGGGGGACTGTTCAAGATACGCAGTATTTT	CASSSGRGTVQDTQYF
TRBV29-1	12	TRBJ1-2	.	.	TGCAGCGTTGACGGTCAGGGTGGGGGCTACACCTTC	CSVDGQGGGYTF
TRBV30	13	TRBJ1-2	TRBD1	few	TGTGCCTGGAGTAGAACAGGGGGTTACGGCTACACCTTC	CAWSRTGGYGYTF
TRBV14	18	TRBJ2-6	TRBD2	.	TGTGCCAGCAGCCTGTTACTAGCGGGGGGCTCTGGGGCCAACGTCCTGACTTTC	CASSLLLAGGSGANVLTF
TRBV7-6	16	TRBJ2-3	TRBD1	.	TGTGCCAGCAGCCTCAATAGGGGACAGGCCACAGATACGCAGTATTTT	CASSLNRGQATDTQYF
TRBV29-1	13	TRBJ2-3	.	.	TGCAGCGCGGACACGGGGGCCACAGATACGCAGTATTTT	CSADTGATDTQYF
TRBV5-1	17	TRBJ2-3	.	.	TGCGCCAGCAGCTTATGGGGCGGGGACCTCGGAACAGATACGCAGTATTTT	CASSLWGGDLGTDTQYF
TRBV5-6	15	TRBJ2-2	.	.	TGTGCCAGCAGCTTAAAGGTTGGAAACACCGGGGAGCTGTTTTTT	CASSLKVGNTGELFF
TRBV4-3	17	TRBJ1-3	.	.	TGCGCCAGCAGCCAAGAGGGCCCCTGGAGCTCTGGAAACACCATATATTTT	CASSQEGPWSSGNTIYF
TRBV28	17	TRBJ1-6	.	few	TGTGCCAGCAGTTCTAGCATTCCGGGTCCCCGGCCTTCACCCCTCCACTTT	CASSSSIPGPRPSPLHF